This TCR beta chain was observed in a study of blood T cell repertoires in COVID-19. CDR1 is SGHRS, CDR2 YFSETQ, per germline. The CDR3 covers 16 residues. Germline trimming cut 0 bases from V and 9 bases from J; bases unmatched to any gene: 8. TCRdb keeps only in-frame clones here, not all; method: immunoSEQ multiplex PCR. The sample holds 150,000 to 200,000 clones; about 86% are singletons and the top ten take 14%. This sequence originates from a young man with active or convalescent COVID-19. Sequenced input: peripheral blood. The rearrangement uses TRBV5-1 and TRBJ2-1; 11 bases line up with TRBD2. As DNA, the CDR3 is TGCGCCAGCAGCTTGGTAGCGGGAGGGCCGATCTTTGAGCAGTTCTTC. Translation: CASSLVAGGPIFEQFF.